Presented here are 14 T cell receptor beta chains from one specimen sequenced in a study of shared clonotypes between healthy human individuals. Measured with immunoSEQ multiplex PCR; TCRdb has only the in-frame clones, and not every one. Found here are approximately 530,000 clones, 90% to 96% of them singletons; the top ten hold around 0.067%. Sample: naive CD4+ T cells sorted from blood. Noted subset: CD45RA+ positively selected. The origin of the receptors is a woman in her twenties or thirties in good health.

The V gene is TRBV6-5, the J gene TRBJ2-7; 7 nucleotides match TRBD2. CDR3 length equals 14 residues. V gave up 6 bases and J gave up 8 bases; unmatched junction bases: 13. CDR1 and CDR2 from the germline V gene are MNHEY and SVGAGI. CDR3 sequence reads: CASSPRLAESQQYF. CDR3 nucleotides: TGTGCCAGCAGCCCTAGACTAGCTGAGAGCCAGCAGTACTTC.

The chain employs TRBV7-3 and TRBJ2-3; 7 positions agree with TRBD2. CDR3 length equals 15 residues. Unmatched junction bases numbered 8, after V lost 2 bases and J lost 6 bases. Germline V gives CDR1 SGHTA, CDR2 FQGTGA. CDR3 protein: CASSLSSGRLDTQYF. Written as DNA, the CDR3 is TGTGCCAGCAGCTTATCTAGCGGACGCTTGGATACGCAGTATTTT.

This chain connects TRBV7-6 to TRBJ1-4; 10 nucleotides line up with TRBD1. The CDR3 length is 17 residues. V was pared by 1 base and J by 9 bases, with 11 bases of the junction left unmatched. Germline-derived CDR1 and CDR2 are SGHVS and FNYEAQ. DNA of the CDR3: TGTGCCAGCAGCTTAGTAGGGACAGGGGTGGCGCACAAAAAACTGTTTTTT. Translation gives CASSLVGTGVAHKKLFF.

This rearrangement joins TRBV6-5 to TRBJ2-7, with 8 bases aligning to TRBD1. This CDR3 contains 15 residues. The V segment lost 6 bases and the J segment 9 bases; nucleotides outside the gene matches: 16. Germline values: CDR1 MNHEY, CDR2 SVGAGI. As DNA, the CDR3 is TGTGCCAGCAGCCGCGGACAGGGCTTACTCCTGGGGCAGTACTTC. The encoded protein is CASSRGQGLLLGQYF.

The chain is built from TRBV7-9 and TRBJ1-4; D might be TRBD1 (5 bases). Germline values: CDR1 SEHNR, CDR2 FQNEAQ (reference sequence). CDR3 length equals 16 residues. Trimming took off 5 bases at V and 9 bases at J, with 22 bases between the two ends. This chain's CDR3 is CASSDRRSGASQKLFF. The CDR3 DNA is TGTGCCAGCAGCGATAGGAGGTCCGGGGCAAGCCAAAAACTGTTTTTT.

This chain's CDR3 is CASSFATQGHHEQYF. In DNA, the CDR3 is TGTGCCAGCAGCTTTGCGACACAGGGTCACCACGAGCAGTACTTC. The V gene is TRBV13, the J gene TRBJ2-7; a possible D gene is TRBD1 (6 bases). The germline CDR1 and CDR2 sequences are PRHDT and FYEKMQ (reference sequence). V was clipped by 3 bases and J by 5 bases, with 17 bases between them. This CDR3 contains 15 residues.

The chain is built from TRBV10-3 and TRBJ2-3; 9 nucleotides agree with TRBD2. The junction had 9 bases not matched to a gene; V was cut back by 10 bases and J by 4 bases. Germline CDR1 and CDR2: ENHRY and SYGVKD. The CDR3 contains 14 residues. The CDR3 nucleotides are TGTGCCAGTGGGGGTGGGACTAGCCCAGATACGCAGTATTTT. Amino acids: CASGGGTSPDTQYF.

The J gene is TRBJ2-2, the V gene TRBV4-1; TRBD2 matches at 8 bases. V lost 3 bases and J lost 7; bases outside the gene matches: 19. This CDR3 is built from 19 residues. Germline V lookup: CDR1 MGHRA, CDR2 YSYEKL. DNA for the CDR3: TGCGCCAGCAGCCATGAAAAGATGGCCAGCGGGAGCGTTGGCGGGGAGCTGTTTTTT. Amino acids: CASSHEKMASGSVGGELFF.

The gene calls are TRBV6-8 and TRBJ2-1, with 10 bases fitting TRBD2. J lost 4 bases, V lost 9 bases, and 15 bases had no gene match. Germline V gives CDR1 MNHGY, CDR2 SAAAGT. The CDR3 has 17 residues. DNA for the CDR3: TGTGCCAGGGTGGCTAGCGGGAGTAAAGGTTTGTACAATGAGCAGTTCTTC. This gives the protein CARVASGSKGLYNEQFF.

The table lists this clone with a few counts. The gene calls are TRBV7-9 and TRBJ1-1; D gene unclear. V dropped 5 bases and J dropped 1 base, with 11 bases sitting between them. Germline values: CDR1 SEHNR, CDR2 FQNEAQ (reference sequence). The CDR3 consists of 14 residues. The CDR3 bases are TGTGCCAGCAGCCCAACGACTGGGAACACTGAAGCTTTCTTT. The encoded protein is CASSPTTGNTEAFF.

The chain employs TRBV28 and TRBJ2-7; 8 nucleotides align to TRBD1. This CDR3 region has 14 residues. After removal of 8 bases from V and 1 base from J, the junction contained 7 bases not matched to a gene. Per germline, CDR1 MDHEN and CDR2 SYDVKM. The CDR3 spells CASLEGQASYEQYF. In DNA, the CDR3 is TGTGCCAGCCTAGAGGGACAGGCTTCCTACGAGCAGTACTTC. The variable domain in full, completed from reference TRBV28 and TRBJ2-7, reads DVKVTQSSRYLVKRTGEKVFLECVQDMDHENMFWYRQDPGLGLRLIYFSYDVKMKEKGDIPEGYSVSREKKERFSLILESASTNQTSMYLCASLEGQASYEQYFGPGTRLTVT.

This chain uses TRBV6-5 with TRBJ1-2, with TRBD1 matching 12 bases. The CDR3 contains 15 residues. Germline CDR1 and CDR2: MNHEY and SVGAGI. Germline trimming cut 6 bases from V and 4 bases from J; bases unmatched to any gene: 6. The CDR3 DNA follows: TGTGCCAGCAGGGGACAGGGGGCGAGAGGCTATGGCTACACCTTC. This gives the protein CASRGQGARGYGYTF.

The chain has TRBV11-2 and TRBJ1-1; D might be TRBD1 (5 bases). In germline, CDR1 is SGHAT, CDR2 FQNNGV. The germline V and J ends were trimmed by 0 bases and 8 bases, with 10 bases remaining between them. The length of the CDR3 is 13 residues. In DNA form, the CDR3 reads TGTGCCAGCAGCTTAGAGGGGCCCCAGGAAGCTTTCTTT. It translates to CASSLEGPQEAFF.

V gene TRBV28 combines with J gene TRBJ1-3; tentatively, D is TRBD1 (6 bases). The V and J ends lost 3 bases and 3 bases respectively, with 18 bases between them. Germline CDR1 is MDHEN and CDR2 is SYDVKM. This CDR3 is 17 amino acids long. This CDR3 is CASSLAYSGGGGNTIYF. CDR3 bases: TGTGCCAGCAGTTTGGCTTATTCTGGGGGCGGTGGAAACACCATATATTTT.